This TCR beta chain was recorded in a study of cytomegalovirus exposure and HLA in healthy donors (dated by TCRdb to about 2017). Describing the broader study: In an earlier analysis of several hundred of the donors, approximately 260 Gb of sequence data and 95 million to 130 million unique TCR beta sequences from approximately 180 million T cells were reported. The study used immunosequencing to profile the T cell repertoires of 600 to 850 subjects and linked those repertoires to cytomegalovirus serostatus. Alongside the repertoire data, information on donor age, sex, ethnicity and CMV serostatus was compiled. All discovery cohort repertoires had been generated on a single sequencing platform. To predict cytomegalovirus infection status, the study combined high-throughput TCR immunosequencing, statistical association of individual TCRs with disease status, and machine learning. Genome-wide SNP genotypes for about 65% of the 666 donors were used in a later genetic analysis, which treated that subset as a discovery cohort. The number of typed donors differed by locus: roughly 629-640 for A, B, C, DRB1 and DQB1; 522 for DQA1; around 580 for DPA1; and 400 to 480 for DPB1. HLA typing covered class I and class II loci at four-digit resolution. A handful of DR-DQ haplotypes were handled as single units for association and clustering because linkage in the cohort was strong. In the later analysis, no new phenotypic data were used to find candidate immune exposures; instead, reliance was placed on TCR beta sequences and their occurrence across donors. Across approximately 400 genotyped donors of the cohort, an average of roughly 200,000 unique TCR beta nucleotide sequences per donor were sequenced, and approximately 17% of those sequences were non-productive. To decide whether each TCR beta V gene segment behaved as functional or pseudogenic, an earlier analysis of approximately 600 of the donors relied on high-throughput TCR beta sequencing. Of the roughly 410 genotyped donors, 81% were placed in the genetic ancestry cluster associated with self-reported Caucasian donors. The study aimed to test whether signatures of past pathogen exposure could be identified by cataloging public T cell receptors. Besides the first cohort of under 700 subjects, a separate validation cohort made up of some 110 different subjects was used. Roughly 290 gigabases of sequencing data and 70 million to 95 million unique TCR sequences made up an early release that covered 640 HLA-typed donors. To study patterns of TCR occurrence, a later analysis re-analyzed previously published TCR beta repertoires from 700 or so donors and added high-resolution HLA genotyping.

What the research found in general, with its limitations: A few of the identified cytomegalovirus-associated TCR beta chains were confirmed in vitro to be specific for cytomegalovirus antigens. When HLA alleles, especially DR and DQ, strongly co-occurred, attributing TCR associations to individual alleles was difficult. Some IMGT-functional V segments, including TRBV6-2 and TRBV6-3, could not be told apart with the 87-base-pair reads, so those segments were excluded. Across donors, most TCR sequences were observed very rarely, whereas some public TCRs were present in many individuals. Because counts were too low, under 20 rarely observed V segments, including chromosome 9 orphons, were left out of the earlier analysis of over 550 of the donors. In a later analysis, the rate of TCR association differed among HLA loci, with DRB1 alleles having the most associated TCRs and HLA-C alleles having the fewest. A further reported finding was that TCR beta sequences accurately predicted the HLA-A and HLA-B alleles for most subjects in the first cohort. The authors suggested that the approach could potentially be generalized to other disease states and immunological phenotypes. At a false discovery rate of 0.05, a later analysis linked 15,000 to 20,000 TCR beta sequences to specific HLA alleles. Correlated functional status among segregating V segments might be attributable to linkage disequilibrium, but an unknown experimental factor could not be ruled out. This cohort had only TCR beta chains sequenced, and the lack of alpha or paired-chain data limited which features could be detected. In a later analysis, HLA-associated TCR beta chains showed more clonal expansion and lower generation probabilities than non-associated chains that were equally common. Compared with the roughly 700-donor mean, donors in an Asian-associated ancestry cluster had fewer N-insertions in productive TCRs, according to a later genetic analysis. A total of about 180 TCR beta chains were listed by the study as associated with cytomegalovirus. A group of highly shared sequence variants was considered likely to be a technical artifact of the sequencing pipeline. The only immune exposure information available for the cohort was CMV serostatus. A later genetic analysis associated a missense DCLRE1C variant with V-gene and J-gene trimming of TCR beta chains, and an independent cohort replicated the association. HLA typing was unavailable for some donors at each locus, so association tests used only the typed subset. A later analysis reported that several top co-occurrence clusters appeared linked to parvovirus B19, influenza, CMV and Epstein-Barr virus. In both the original and validation cohorts, the classifier was reported to diagnose cytomegalovirus status with high specificity and sensitivity. According to a later analysis, most CMV-associated TCR beta chains appeared to be HLA-restricted, and the HLA associations seemed to be driven largely by CMV exposure. Roughly uniform sequencing depth across donors was assumed in presence/absence analyses, although this assumption may not hold. In an earlier analysis of some 540 of the donors, most TCR beta V segments appeared in productive rearrangements about 90% or about 30% of the time, broadly matching IMGT annotations.

As concerns this clone: Its binding antigen is unknown. No per-base quality is available; no much larger clone lies one base away.

Spanning cysteine to phenylalanine, the CDR3 consists of 14 amino acids. The entry retains the CDR3 DNA only, 42 bases that are in frame from base 1. Sequences MDHEN (CDR1) and SYDVKM (CDR2) are obtained from the germline V gene. The trim is 6 bases for V and 9 bases for J, with a gap of 15 bases between the germline ends. The library was built by means of the immunoSEQ multiplex PCR assay. The multiplex PCR relied on a mix of 60 forward primers for TCR Vbeta segments and 13 reverse primers for TCR Jbeta segments. A multiplex PCR assay on genomic DNA amplified the CDR3 region of rearranged TCR beta genes. The amplified TCR beta libraries were sequenced on the Illumina HiSeq System as 87-base-pair reads. The source study handled its data this way. A later analysis tallied some 79 million unique TCR beta chains across the 610 or so repertoires, and approximately 11 million of those chains were shared by two or more donors. Raw reads were error-corrected and collapsed into unique sequences with a nearest-neighbor algorithm that merged closely related sequences to remove PCR and sequencing errors. To assign V, D and J gene segments, CDR3 sequences were aligned to IMGT reference sequences. For a sequence to be retained, at least a six-nucleotide match to both a V gene segment and a J gene segment was required. Rearrangements were classified as productive when the CDR3 lacked stop codons and remained in frame with V and J, and all other rearrangements were classified as non-productive. CDR3 was defined according to IMGT convention as the region running from the second conserved V-encoded cysteine to the conserved J-encoded phenylalanine. The earlier analysis of about 610 of the donors excluded any sequence lacking an unambiguous match to a single V gene segment. An earlier analysis of a few hundred of the donors classified V segments as functional when productive rearrangements were above 56.7% and as segregating when the standard deviation between donors was above 5%. A statistical classification framework was built for diagnosing cytomegalovirus status from the catalog of TCR beta chain sequences. A later analysis assigned V and J genes by comparing TCR nucleotide sequences with IMGT/GENE-DB human TR gene sequences. Using the TCRdist pipeline, a later analysis assigned CDR3 sequences along with most-parsimonious VDJ recombination scenarios. In a later analysis, each TCR beta chain was defined by its CDR3 amino acid sequence together with its V-gene family, and reads lacking a unique V-gene family were excluded. To address suspected cross-contamination and a sequencing artifact, a later analysis removed approximately 600 highly shared, low-generation-probability nucleotide sequences. In a later analysis, a clonal expansion index was calculated for each public chain from normalized within-repertoire ranks of inferred template counts. A later analysis computed generation probabilities with a VDJ recombination model fitted to out-of-frame rearrangements, and checked the results against IGoR. Hypergeometric tests were used in a later analysis to score TCR-TCR, TCR-HLA and TCR-CMV co-occurrence, with a repertoire-size bias correction applied to the TCR pairs. To estimate false discovery rates, a later analysis permuted the HLA or CMV assignments 20 times. In a later analysis, co-occurring TCRs were grouped with DBSCAN, and TCRdist sequence similarity was added when clustering was performed within HLA-allele-positive subsets. For co-occurrence clustering, repertoires with fewer than 30,000 or more than 120,000 public chains were excluded, along with roughly 5 repertoires with anomalous nucleotide sharing. TCRdb's version of the immuneACCESS table is confined to in-frame rearrangements and falls short of the full clone set. An unresolved V gene accounts for under half of the shortfall where checked; the remainder is of unknown origin. V and J calls and clone size are copied from that table; D and trimming were computed from the DNA. In all, the sample holds some 130,000 clones, and approximately 78% of those were seen once. The top ten constitute about 7.5% of the sample.

The cohort was made up of roughly 670 healthy bone marrow donors. Cohort members were all nominally healthy when sampled, although unrecorded immune exposures were likely present. The donor tested CMV seropositive, placing the donor among the 289 seropositive members of the cohort. A peripheral blood sample was collected from each donor, and TCR beta sequencing was performed on peripheral blood mononuclear cells. The Qiagen DNeasy Blood Extraction Kit was used to extract genomic DNA from the blood cell samples. The sample comprised PBMCs. The TCR comes from a woman between 50 and 59 years old in good health and CMV-seropositive. The chain was built from TRBV28 and TRBJ1-6, with the D gene uncertain. For the CDR3, the sequence is CASSPREATSPLHF. The nucleotides read TGTGCCAGCAGCCCTCGTGAGGCTACTTCACCCCTCCACTTT.